This T cell receptor (beta chain) comes out of a study of CD8 T cells in ankylosing spondylitis. Study results and caveats: Some of the motif variants had earlier been found in reactive arthritis patients' fluid and blood. Clones linked to disease were reported to show significant enrichment in matched ankylosing spondylitis synovial fluid.

The CDR3 covers 14 residues. V lost 3 bases and J 1 base, leaving 7 bases between the germline ends. Germline lookup yields CDR1 ENHRY and CDR2 SYGVKD. This clonotype was seen repeatedly, ten times or more. The antigen remains undetermined. MiXCR, run by TCRdb on the 5' RACE reads, gives a single entry per CDR3 protein. The data show about 100,000 distinct CDR3 sequences, roughly 8% seen once. The clonotype originates from a male donor with ankylosing spondylitis or in good health (not recorded which). The genes are TRBV10-3 and TRBJ1-5; D gene unclear. Input material: blood, either unsorted or a sorted T cell fraction (not recorded which). As DNA, the CDR3 is TGTGCCATCAGTGACGGCAGAAGCAATCAGCCCCAGCATTTT. Its protein is CAISDGRSNQPQHF.